This TCR beta chain was retrieved from a study of beta chain features in type 1 diabetes. Study-level background: There were approximately 100,000,000 sorted cells examined across all samples.

Whole-study results and caveats: Insertions at VDJ junctions were less frequent in type 1 diabetes patients. These patients also deleted more nucleotides at the same junctions.

With regard to this clone: As yet, its antigen is unknown.

The whole isolated RNA underwent reverse transcription, so sequencing captured expressed TCRB transcripts. Sequencing used immunoSEQ multiplex PCR; TCRdb keeps in-frame clones, though not all of them. Seen here are around 13,000 clones, about half observed once, and the top ten hold about 0.93%. Sequencing input: stem cell memory CD4+ T cells from blood. The sequence was collected from a man aged 18-30 years in good health.

CDR3 sequence reads: CASSFWTGSTDTQYF. CDR3 in DNA: TGTGCCAGCAGCTTTTGGACAGGGAGCACAGATACGCAGTATTTT. V usage is TRBV7-9 and J usage is TRBJ2-3, with 8 bases that match TRBD1. This CDR3 spans 15 amino acids. Germline V gene data show CDR1 as SEHNR and CDR2 as FQNEAQ (reference sequence). Trimming cost V 3 bases and J 0 bases; bases outside gene matches: 2.